These T cell receptor beta chains were read from a single sample in a study of CD8+CD57+ T cells in acquired aplastic anemia. TCRdb re-analysed the reads in MiXCR, keeping a single row per CDR3 protein. The profile shows approximately 180,000 distinct CDR3 sequences, roughly 43% of them singletons. Sequenced material: sorted CD4+, CD8+, or CD8+CD57+ T cells (not recorded which) from PBMCs. These receptors were taken from a human donor with aplastic anemia. CDR3s include the opening cysteine and the closing phenylalanine or tryptophan. D genes are given only for firm matches. The listing skips clone size in some rows; elsewhere it reads once, few, many or a size class.

J	D	V	size	DNA	CDR3
TRBJ1-2	TRBD1	TRBV6-1	-	TGTGTTAGGGCCGGACAGGTGGGCTATGGCTACACCTTC	CVRAGQVGYGYTF
TRBJ2-7	-	TRBV13	-	TGTGCCAGCAGTCCGACTGGCGGGGCAGGGGCGTTCTACGAGCAGTACTTC	CASSPTGGAGAFYEQYF
TRBJ2-7	TRBD2	TRBV5-1	-	TGCGCCAGCAGCCCGGGACTAGCGGGGGGCCTTCCCTACGAGCAGTACTTC	CASSPGLAGGLPYEQYF
TRBJ1-4	-	TRBV20-1	-	TGCAGTGCTAGAGATTCGGAGGGTCTATATGAAAAACTGTTTTTT	CSARDSEGLYEKLFF
TRBJ1-2	-	TRBV12-3/TRBV12-4	many	TGTGCCAGCAGTTTAGGTGGACAGAACTATGGCTACACCTTC	CASSLGGQNYGYTF
TRBJ2-2	TRBD1	TRBV7-8	many	TGTGCCAGCAGCTCGAGGGACAGGGCGGACACCGGGGAGCTGTTTTTT	CASSSRDRADTGELFF
TRBJ2-6	-	TRBV15	few	TGTGCCACCAGCAGCGGGGATACTGGGGCCAACGTCCTGACTTTC	CATSSGDTGANVLTF
TRBJ1-5	-	TRBV10-3	-	TGTGCCACCTCGGTTCTGGATAGCAATCAGCCCCAGCATTTT	CATSVLDSNQPQHF
TRBJ1-2	-	TRBV2	-	TGTGCCGGCAGTGTCGAGGACCACTATGGCTACACCTTC	CAGSVEDHYGYTF
TRBJ2-2	TRBD2	TRBV7-3	-	TGTGCCAGCAGCCCGCGTCCGGGACTAGCGGGAGACGGGGAGCTGTTTTTT	CASSPRPGLAGDGELFF
TRBJ1-2	-	TRBV20-1	-	TGCAGTGCTAGAGATTGGGGTAAAGTGAACTATGGCTACACCTTC	CSARDWGKVNYGYTF
TRBJ2-3	-	TRBV6-5	many	TGTGCCAGCAGTTACGGGACGGGCGTTGGGAACACAGATACGCAGTATTTT	CASSYGTGVGNTDTQYF
TRBJ2-2	-	TRBV5-5	many	TGTGCCAGCAGCTTGGGCCAGCGGCGGCGCGCCGGGGAGCTGTTTTTT	CASSLGQRRRAGELFF
TRBJ1-5	TRBD1	TRBV6-1	many	TGTGCCAGCAGTTGGACAGGGGGCTTCGATCAGCCCCAGCATTTT	CASSWTGGFDQPQHF
TRBJ1-2	-	TRBV11-2	many	TGTGCCAGCAGCTCCCGGGTAAGGGGGGCGGACTATGGCTACACCTTC	CASSSRVRGADYGYTF
TRBJ2-3	TRBD2	TRBV2	-	TGTGCCAGCCTCGGGAGGGGAGGCGGCACAGATACGCAGTATTTT	CASLGRGGGTDTQYF
TRBJ2-6	-	TRBV19	-	TGTGCCAGTACTTTGTTTCTTGTCTGGGCCAACGTCCTGACTTTC	CASTLFLVWANVLTF
TRBJ2-5	TRBD2	TRBV7-8	-	TGTGCCAGCAGCTTAGGACTAGCGGGGTCCCAAGAGACCCAGTACTTC	CASSLGLAGSQETQYF
TRBJ2-3	-	TRBV27	many	TGTGCCAGCAGTTTGAGGGACCCCCTAGATACGCAGTATTTT	CASSLRDPLDTQYF
TRBJ2-7	-	TRBV20-1	-	TGCAGTGCCAGCAGTCGTCAGGGGTCCTCCTACGAGCAGTACTTC	CSASSRQGSSYEQYF
TRBJ1-2	-	TRBV2	many	TGTGCCAGCAGTGAAGCCGGCTTCGTGGGCCGGGGCTACACCTTC	CASSEAGFVGRGYTF
TRBJ1-2	-	TRBV19	once	TGTGCCAGTACCACCGCAAACTATGGCTACACCTTC	CASTTANYGYTF
TRBJ1-4	-	TRBV2	-	TGTGCCAGCAGAGCTGCCCTATTGGTGGGGGGGCGTAATGAAAAACTGTTTTTT	CASRAALLVGGRNEKLFF
TRBJ2-3	TRBD2	TRBV5-6	-	TGTGCCAGCAGCCTGGGACTAGCGGGGGGGCCTACGCAGTATTTT	CASSLGLAGGPTQYF
TRBJ1-1	-	TRBV5-1	-	TGCGCCAGCAGCTTGTTGGCAGGGAAATCAGCTTTCTTT	CASSLLAGKSAFF
TRBJ2-5	-	TRBV3-1	many	TGTGCCAGCAGCCACTTCCAAGAGACCCAGTACTTC	CASSHFQETQYF
TRBJ1-6	-	TRBV5-1	-	TGCGCCGCCCCCCTCCGGGGAAGGGTCTCTATTGGGTCACCCCTCCACTTT	CAAPLRGRVSIGSPLHF
TRBJ2-7	-	TRBV19	many	TGTGCCAGTAGGGACACTCCCTACGAGCAGTACTTC	CASRDTPYEQYF
TRBJ1-1	-	TRBV25-1	once	TGTGCCAGCTCCCTTGGGGGGGCGATGAACACTGAAGCTTTCTTT	CASSLGGAMNTEAFF
TRBJ1-3	-	TRBV29-1	-	TGCAGCGTTAAGGAAGGGAACACCATATATTTT	CSVKEGNTIYF
TRBJ2-7	TRBD1	TRBV20-1	-	TGCAGTGCTAGAGCCCCCGGGGACAGGGCCTACTACGAGCAGTACTTC	CSARAPGDRAYYEQYF
TRBJ2-7	-	TRBV5-1	many	TGCGCCAGCAGCTTACAGGGCCCGGCCTACGAGCAGTACTTC	CASSLQGPAYEQYF
TRBJ1-5	TRBD1	TRBV7-8	many	TGTGCCAGCAGCGCCGGGACAGTCAATCAGCCCCAGCATTTT	CASSAGTVNQPQHF
TRBJ2-1	TRBD1	TRBV20-1	many	TGCAGTGCTAGAGATGACGGGACAGTATACAATGAGCAGTTCTTC	CSARDDGTVYNEQFF
TRBJ1-5	-	TRBV2	-	-	CASSQLRARGDNQPQHF
TRBJ2-3	-	TRBV10-1	many	TGCGCCAGCAGTGAGAAGGTGACAACTAGCACAGATACGCAGTATTTT	CASSEKVTTSTDTQYF
TRBJ2-5	-	TRBV20-1	many	TGCAGTGCTAGCCGGCAAGAGACCCAGTACTTC	CSASRQETQYF
TRBJ1-6	TRBD1	TRBV7-9	-	TGTGCCAGCAGCCCAACGACAGGGCAGGGAGCACCCCTCCGCTTT	CASSPTTGQGAPLRF
TRBJ2-7	-	TRBV15	-	TGTGCCACCAGCAGAGTGACCTTAGGGGCCGAGCAGTACTTC	CATSRVTLGAEQYF
TRBJ1-1	TRBD1	TRBV13	-	TGTGCCAGCCAAAACGGACAGGGGAACACTGAAGCTTTCTTT	CASQNGQGNTEAFF
TRBJ2-5	TRBD2	TRBV7-9	-	TGTGCCAGCAGCGTCGGGACTAGCGGGGGGAGGGAGACCCAGTACTTC	CASSVGTSGGRETQYF
TRBJ2-3	TRBD2	TRBV3-1	-	TGTGCCAGCAGCCTAATCGGACTAGCTCCCACAGATACGCAGTATTTT	CASSLIGLAPTDTQYF
TRBJ1-2	TRBD1	TRBV7-2	-	TGTGCCAGCAGCTTTCAGGGGGACTATGGCTACACCTTC	CASSFQGDYGYTF
TRBJ2-1	-	TRBV19	once	TGTGCCAGTATGGACTACCCGGTCTCCTACAATGAGCAGTTCTTC	CASMDYPVSYNEQFF
TRBJ1-1	-	TRBV20-1	-	TGCAGTGCGAATGGTGGGGTCGAGACTGAAGCTTTCTTT	CSANGGVETEAFF
TRBJ1-2	-	TRBV7-2	-	TGTGCCAGCAGCGTCGGTGGGGTCTATGGCTACACCTTC	CASSVGGVYGYTF
TRBJ2-7	TRBD2	TRBV20-1	-	TGCAGTGCTAGACCCAGCGGGAGGGGCGAGCAGTACTTC	CSARPSGRGEQYF
TRBJ1-5	TRBD1	TRBV19	many	TGTGCCAGTAGAGGGACAGGGAATCAGCCCCAGCATTTT	CASRGTGNQPQHF
TRBJ2-7	-	TRBV5-1	-	TGCGCCAGCAGCTTGCCCAGGGCCTACGAGCAGTACTTC	CASSLPRAYEQYF
TRBJ1-1	TRBD1	TRBV7-6	many	TGTGCCAGCAGCTCCGGACAGGCGAACACTGAAGCTTTCTTT	CASSSGQANTEAFF